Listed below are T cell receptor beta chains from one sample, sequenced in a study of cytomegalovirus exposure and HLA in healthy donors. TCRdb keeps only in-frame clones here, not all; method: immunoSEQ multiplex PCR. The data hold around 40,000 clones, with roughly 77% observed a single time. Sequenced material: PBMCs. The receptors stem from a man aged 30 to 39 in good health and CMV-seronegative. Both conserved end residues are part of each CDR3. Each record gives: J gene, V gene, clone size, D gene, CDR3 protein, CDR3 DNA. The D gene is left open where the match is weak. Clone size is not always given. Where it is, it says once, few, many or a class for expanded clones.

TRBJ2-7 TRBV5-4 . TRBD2 CASSPRTSGAYEQYF TGTGCCAGCAGCCCAAGGACTAGCGGGGCCTACGAGCAGTACTTC
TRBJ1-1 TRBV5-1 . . CASSTDGNTEAFF TGCGCCAGCAGTACAGACGGGAACACTGAAGCTTTCTTT
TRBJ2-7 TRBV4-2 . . CASSQDHTLVEQYF TGTGCCAGCAGCCAAGATCACACCCTCGTGGAGCAGTACTTC
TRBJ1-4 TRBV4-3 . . CASSLSGTGSFATNEKLFF TGCGCCAGCAGCCTTAGTGGAACAGGCAGCTTTGCAACTAATGAAAAACTGTTTTTT
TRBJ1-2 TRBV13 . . CASSPPGGGYTF TGTGCCAGCAGCCCCCCGGGGGGCGGCTACACCTTC
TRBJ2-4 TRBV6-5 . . CASSLSRGAKNIQYF TGTGCCAGCAGTTTAAGCAGGGGCGCCAAAAACATTCAGTACTTC
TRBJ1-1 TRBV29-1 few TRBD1 CSAPGQGAEAFF TGCAGCGCCCCGGGACAGGGGGCTGAAGCTTTCTTT
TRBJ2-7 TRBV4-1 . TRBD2 CASSQGLAGENEQYF TGCGCCAGCAGCCAGGGACTAGCGGGAGAAAACGAGCAGTACTTC
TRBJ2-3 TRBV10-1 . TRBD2 CASSEGTSGTDTQYF TGCGCCAGCAGTGAAGGGACTAGCGGCACAGATACGCAGTATTTT
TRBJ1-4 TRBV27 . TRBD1 CASSLTLTPNRGPEGKLFF TGTGCCAGCAGTTTAACCTTAACCCCTAACAGGGGGCCGGAAGGAAAACTGTTTTTT
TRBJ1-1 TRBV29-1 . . CSVARLNTEAFF TGCAGCGTTGCCAGGTTGAACACTGAAGCTTTCTTT
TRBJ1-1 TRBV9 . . CASSPRSGRYEAFF TGTGCCAGCAGCCCTCGTAGCGGGAGATATGAAGCTTTCTTT
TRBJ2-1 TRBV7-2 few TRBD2 CASSLGGTSGRYNEQFF TGTGCCAGCAGCTTAGGTGGGACTAGCGGGAGGTACAATGAGCAGTTCTTC
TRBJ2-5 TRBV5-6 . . CASKLGLLGETQYF TGTGCCAGCAAGTTAGGACTACTCGGGGAGACCCAGTACTTC
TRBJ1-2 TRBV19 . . CASSMDHRERGGYTF TGTGCCAGTAGTATGGACCACAGGGAAAGAGGGGGCTACACCTTC
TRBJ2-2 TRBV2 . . CASTQTSGELFF TGTGCCAGCACCCAGACATCCGGGGAGCTGTTTTTT
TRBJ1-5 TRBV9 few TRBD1 CASSDTGAINQPQHF TGTGCCAGCAGCGATACAGGGGCTATCAATCAGCCCCAGCATTTT
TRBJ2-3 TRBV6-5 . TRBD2 CASSPGLAADTQYF TGTGCCAGCAGTCCCGGACTAGCAGCAGATACGCAGTATTTT
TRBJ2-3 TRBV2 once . CASSPRRERTDTQYF TGTGCCAGCAGCCCGCGGCGGGAACGCACAGATACGCAGTATTTT
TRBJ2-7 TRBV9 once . CASSAAGNSYEQYF TGTGCCAGCAGCGCCGCAGGGAACTCCTACGAGCAGTACTTC
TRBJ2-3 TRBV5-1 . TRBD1 CASSLISTGGRTDTQYF TGCGCCAGCAGCTTGATCTCCACAGGGGGCCGCACAGATACGCAGTATTTT
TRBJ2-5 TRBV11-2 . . CASSPVSLETQYF TGTGCCAGCAGCCCCGTATCACTAGAGACCCAGTACTTC
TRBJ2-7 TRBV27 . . CASSLSLRGTYEQYF TGTGCCAGCAGTTTATCCCTCAGGGGAACATACGAGCAGTACTTC
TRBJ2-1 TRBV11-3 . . CASSFRASSYNEQFF TGTGCCAGCAGCTTCAGAGCGTCCTCCTACAATGAGCAGTTCTTC
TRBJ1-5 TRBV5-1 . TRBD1 CASSAGTGAGQPQHF TGCGCCAGCAGCGCCGGGACAGGGGCTGGCCAGCCCCAGCATTTT
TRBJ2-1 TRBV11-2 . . CASSLDQTLSYNEQFF TGTGCCAGCAGCTTAGATCAAACTCTATCCTACAATGAGCAGTTCTTC
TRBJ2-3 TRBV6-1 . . CASSESTSRDTQYF TGTGCCAGCAGTGAAAGCACTAGCCGGGATACGCAGTATTTT
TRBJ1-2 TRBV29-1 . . CSVEPGTRGGYTF TGCAGCGTTGAGCCAGGGACTCGGGGTGGCTACACCTTC
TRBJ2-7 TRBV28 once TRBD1 CASSSLGQGALYEQYF TGTGCCAGCAGTTCGCTAGGACAGGGTGCCCTCTACGAGCAGTACTTC
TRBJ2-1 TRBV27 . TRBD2 CASRPRPELAGVEQFF TGTGCCAGCAGGCCGAGACCAGAACTAGCGGGAGTTGAGCAGTTCTTC
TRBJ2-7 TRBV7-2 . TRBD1 CASSLGRGRNSYEQYF TGTGCCAGCAGCTTAGGCAGGGGGCGGAACAGCTACGAGCAGTACTTC
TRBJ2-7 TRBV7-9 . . CASSLMGTEQYF TGTGCCAGCAGCCTCATGGGGACTGAGCAGTACTTC
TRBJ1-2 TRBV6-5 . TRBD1 CASRATGPYGYTF TGTGCCAGCAGAGCGACAGGGCCCTATGGCTACACCTTC